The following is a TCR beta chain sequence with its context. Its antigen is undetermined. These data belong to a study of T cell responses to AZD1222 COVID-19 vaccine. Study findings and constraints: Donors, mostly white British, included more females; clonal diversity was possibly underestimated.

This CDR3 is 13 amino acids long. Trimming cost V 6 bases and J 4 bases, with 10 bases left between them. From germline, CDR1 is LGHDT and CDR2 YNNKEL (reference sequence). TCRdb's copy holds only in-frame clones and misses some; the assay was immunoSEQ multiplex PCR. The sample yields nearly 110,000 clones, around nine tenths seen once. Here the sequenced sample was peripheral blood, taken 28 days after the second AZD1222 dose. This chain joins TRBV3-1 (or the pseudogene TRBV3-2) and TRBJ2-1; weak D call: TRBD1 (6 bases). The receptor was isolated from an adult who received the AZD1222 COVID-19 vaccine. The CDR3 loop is CASSPGQYNEQFF. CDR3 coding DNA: TGTGCCAGCAGTCCTGGACAGTACAATGAGCAGTTCTTC.